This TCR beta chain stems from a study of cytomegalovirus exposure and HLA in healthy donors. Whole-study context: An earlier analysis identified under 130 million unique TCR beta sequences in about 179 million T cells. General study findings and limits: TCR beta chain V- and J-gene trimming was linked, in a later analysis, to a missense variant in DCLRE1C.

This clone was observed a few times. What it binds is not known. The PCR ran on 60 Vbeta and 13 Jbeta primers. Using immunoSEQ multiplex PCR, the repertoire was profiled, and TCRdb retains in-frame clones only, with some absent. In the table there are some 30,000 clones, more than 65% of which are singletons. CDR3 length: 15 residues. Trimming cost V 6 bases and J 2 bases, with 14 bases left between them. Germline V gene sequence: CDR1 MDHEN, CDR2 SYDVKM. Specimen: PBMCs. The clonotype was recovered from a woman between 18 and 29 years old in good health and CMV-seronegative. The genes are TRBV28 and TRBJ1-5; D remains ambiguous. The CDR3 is CASRSTGVGNQPQHF. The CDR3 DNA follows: TGTGCCAGCAGATCGACTGGCGTGGGCAATCAGCCCCAGCATTTT.